The 14 T cell receptor beta chains listed next were all sequenced from one sample in a study of T-cell reconstitution after alpha-beta-depleted transplantation in children. Preparation of the TCRbeta library involved a method that used unique molecular identifiers. TCRdb independently ran MiXCR on the PCR reads; one entry per CDR3 protein. The table has roughly 670,000 distinct CDR3 sequences, around 13% seen once. Specimen: PBMCs, collected before TCRalphabeta/CD19-depleted stem cell transplant. These TCRs come from a girl aged 2-10 years with congenital amegakaryocytic thrombocytopenia, due to receive a stem cell transplant.

This clonotype was counted many times. V usage is TRBV28 and J usage is TRBJ2-2, with no clear D. The CDR3 is 14 amino acids. Trimming left V 1 base short and J 5 bases short, with 8 bases between. Germline CDR1 MDHEN, CDR2 SYDVKM. Here the CDR3 DNA reads TGTGCCAGCAGTTTATTGATTGGAACCGGGGAGCTGTTTTTT. Protein sequence: CASSLLIGTGELFF.

The CDR3 loop is CASSIPSGSSYNEQFF. The CDR3 DNA sequence: TGTGCCAGTAGTATACCTAGCGGGAGCTCCTACAATGAGCAGTTCTTC. The rearrangement links TRBV19 to TRBJ2-1, with 10 bases matching TRBD2. The junction had 1 base not matched to a gene; V was cut back by 2 bases and J by 0 bases. CDR1 is LNHDA and CDR2 is SQIVND in the germline V gene (reference sequence). The CDR3 length is 16 residues. The variable domain in full, with the rest retrieved from reference TRBV19 and TRBJ2-1, is DGGITQSPKYLFRKEGQNVTLSCEQNLNHDAMYWYRQDPGQGLRLIYYSQIVNDFQKGDIAEGYSVSREKKESFPLTVTSAQKNPTAFYLCASSIPSGSSYNEQFFGPGTRLTVL.

This clonotype has a count of ten or more. The V and J genes are TRBV29-1 and TRBJ2-2; TRBD2 is a possible D gene (6 bases). V was pared by 6 bases and J by 4 bases, with 18 bases between. The V gene's germline CDR1 is SQVTM and CDR2 ANQGSEA. This CDR3 comprises 15 residues. CDR3 sequence reads: CSVTTPTGLTGELFF. CDR3 nucleotide sequence: TGCAGCGTAACAACTCCGACGGGACTCACCGGGGAGCTGTTTTTT.

This clonotype was observed at least ten times. This rearrangement joins TRBV20-1 to TRBJ1-4; 8 bases line up with TRBD1. The CDR3 consists of 13 residues. V was clipped by 4 bases and J by 7 bases; unmatched bases: 5. Germline V gene lookup returns CDR1 DFQATT and CDR2 SNEGSKA (reference sequence). In nucleotides, the CDR3 is TGCAGTGCTAAAGGGACAGGCTTTGAAAAACTGTTTTTT. It codes for CSAKGTGFEKLFF.

This clonotype occurred many times. CDR3 sequence reads: CASSHGTPGANVLTF. The CDR3 DNA reads TGTGCCAGCAGCCACGGGACGCCTGGGGCCAACGTCCTGACTTTC. The rearrangement joins TRBV6-1 to TRBJ2-6; D might be TRBD1 or TRBD2, each matching 5 bases. Trimming left V 6 bases short and J 2 bases short, with 11 bases between. Germline CDR1 MNHNS, CDR2 SASEGT. The CDR3 sequence is 15 residues long.

This clonotype was detected a few times. This chain links TRBV27 with TRBJ1-1; possible D gene TRBD1, 5 bases. V dropped 6 bases and J dropped 2 bases, with 19 bases sitting between them. Germline V gene data show CDR1 as MNHEY and CDR2 as SMNVEV (reference sequence). The CDR3 length is 16 residues. CDR3 nucleotide sequence: TGTGCCAGCAGACCGGCCGGGGAGGACACAAACACTGAAGCTTTCTTT. Translated, it gives CASRPAGEDTNTEAFF.

The rearrangement joins TRBV29-1 to TRBJ2-5; the match to TRBD1 covers 7 bases. The length of the CDR3 is 12 residues. Germline V CDR1 and CDR2: SQVTM, ANQGSEA. The junction had 5 bases not matched to a gene; V was cut back by 8 bases and J by 2 bases. The CDR3 DNA reads as TGCAGCTACCGACAGGGTCAAGAGACCCAGTACTTC. Amino acids: CSYRQGQETQYF.

J is TRBJ2-1 and V is TRBV20-1; 8 bases map to TRBD2. V was pared by 3 bases and J by 7 bases, with 8 bases of the junction left unmatched. Germline V gene data show CDR1 as DFQATT and CDR2 as SNEGSKA (reference sequence). This CDR3 has 14 residues. This chain's CDR3 is CSARSGSGWNEQFF. CDR3 DNA sequence: TGCAGTGCTAGGAGCGGGAGTGGTTGGAATGAGCAGTTCTTC.

This clonotype has a handful of counts. The chain recombines TRBV5-1 with TRBJ2-7; the D gene is possibly TRBD1 (6 bases). The V and J ends lost 1 base and 0 bases respectively, with 20 bases between them. Germline assignment: CDR1 SGHRS and CDR2 YFSETQ. The CDR3 extends over 18 amino acids. The CDR3 region is CASSLYARGVISSYEQYF. The DNA of the CDR3 is TGCGCCAGCAGCTTGTATGCCAGGGGCGTAATATCCTCCTACGAGCAGTACTTC.

This clonotype was seen ten or more times. The chain is built from TRBV15 and TRBJ2-1; 11 bases align to TRBD2. Germline CDR1 LNHNV, CDR2 YYDKDF (reference sequence). The CDR3 runs 16 residues. V lost 4 bases to trimming and J lost 7 bases; unmatched junction nucleotides: 9. The CDR3 DNA follows: TGTGCCACCAGCAAGCCTGGACTAGCGGGTTCGAATGAGCAGTTCTTC. Its translation is CATSKPGLAGSNEQFF.

This clonotype was seen more than once but under ten times. The chain joins TRBV20-1 to TRBJ2-1; 11 nucleotides line up with TRBD2. Germline CDR1 DFQATT, CDR2 SNEGSKA (reference sequence). The CDR3 totals 14 residues. After removal of 1 base from V and 9 bases from J, the junction contained 5 bases not matched to a gene. CDR3 loop: CSARVAGGPFEQFF. The CDR3 bases are TGCAGTGCTAGAGTAGCGGGAGGGCCTTTTGAGCAGTTCTTC.

Ten or more counts support this clonotype. The chain joins TRBV20-1 to TRBJ2-5; D unresolved. Germline V CDR1 and CDR2: DFQATT, SNEGSKA (reference sequence). The CDR3 sequence is 14 residues long. V lost 6 bases and J 2 bases, leaving 16 bases between the germline ends. The CDR3 here is CSASPSSAQETQYF. As DNA, the CDR3 is TGCAGTGCCTCCCCAAGCAGCGCTCAAGAGACCCAGTACTTC.

This clonotype has a count of ten or more. This chain's CDR3 is CRAVAGPILSYEQYF. DNA of the CDR3: TGCAGAGCGGTAGCGGGACCCATTCTCTCCTACGAGCAGTACTTC. The rearrangement joins TRBV20-1 to TRBJ2-7, with 8 bases fitting TRBD2. The CDR3 consists of 15 residues. Germline CDR1 is DFQATT and CDR2 is SNEGSKA (reference sequence).

In this sample, this clonotype turned up a few times. The rearrangement joins TRBV5-1 to TRBJ2-1, with TRBD2 matching 8 bases. The CDR3 contains 14 residues. The germline V gene has CDR1 SGHRS and CDR2 YFSETQ. Germline trimming cut 0 bases from V and 10 bases from J; bases unmatched to any gene: 6. CDR3 DNA sequence: TGCGCCAGCAGCTTGGTAGTTAGCGGGGCAGAGCAGTTCTTC. Protein sequence: CASSLVVSGAEQFF.